This T cell receptor (beta chain) was found in a study of T cells in Graves' hyperthyroidism and ophthalmopathy (dated by TCRdb to the late 2010s). For the study in its entirety: Peripheral blood was collected at initial diagnosis, before any treatment. To identify distinguishing TCR V-J signatures, a discovery cohort of roughly 100 patients was used, comprising 43 with Graves' ophthalmopathy and around 57 with stable Graves' hyperthyroidism. For training and testing, the roughly 100 patients in the discovery cohort were randomly divided in a 7:3 ratio. Prospective prediction of ophthalmopathy was tested in an independent validation cohort of approximately 19 hyperthyroidism patients and some 17 patients who later progressed to ophthalmopathy. Following sampling, methimazole starting at 30 mg daily was given to hyperthyroidism patients, and high-dose intravenous methylprednisolone was given to ophthalmopathy patients. The study also compared thyroid tissue and blood T-cell repertoires from about six Graves' hyperthyroidism patients. The paper reports TCR Vbeta CDR3 sequencing of roughly 140 peripheral blood samples: 40 to 45 ophthalmopathy, 70 to 85 hyperthyroidism and 17 progressor patients. What the study reported, not specific to this receptor: Most expanded thyroid clonotypes (frequency above 0.001) were also detected in blood, suggesting blood repertoires may reflect thyroid immune responses. During validation, the model predicted progression to ophthalmopathy a median of approximately six months ahead of onset, with approximately 70% sensitivity and 72% to 80% specificity. Sample size was not statistically predetermined, and investigators were not blinded to group allocation. A model built on a 13 V-J signature distinguished ophthalmopathy from stable hyperthyroidism, reaching 85% to 90% sensitivity and under 84% specificity in cross-validation and 80%/75% in testing.

There are 14 amino acids in the CDR3, from cysteine to phenylalanine inclusive. Only the CDR3 region is kept as DNA, spanning 42 bases read in frame from base 1. The TCR beta CDR3 regions were amplified from the RNA transcripts. The first round of RT-PCR for the TCR CDR3 was performed with the HTBI primer set and the Qiagen OneStep RT-PCR kit. Libraries were constructed in a second round of multiplex PCR, after which size selection and purification were performed. Paired-end sequencing of the libraries was performed with 100 bp reads on an Illumina HiSeq2000. Per the source publication's procedure: SOAPnuke was used to process the raw data, with reads discarded if the reads contained adapters or uncalled bases, had a mean Phred below 15, or lacked an exact constant-primer or identifier match. High-quality paired reads were merged with COPE v1.2.5, and unique nucleotide sequences were defined as clonotypes. MiTCR v1.1 was used to align clonotypes to the IMGT TRBV, TRBD and TRBJ reference segments. The analysis was restricted to V-J combinations with a frequency above 0.0001, which together covered roughly 99% of the repertoires. A TCS score was defined as the ratio between F50 (clonal expansion) and ExV (chaos), using BLOSUM62-based TCRdist between CDR3 peptides within each V-J. Welch's t-statistics and random forest reduced 514 V-J features to roughly 13, which were used in a naive Bayes classifier (R e1071). The public reads were reprocessed in TCRdb via fastp at Q25 and MiXCR, keeping in-frame beta chains. Each CDR3 protein gets just one entry, which takes the most common genes and DNA from the rows behind it. TCRdb's processing, not the authors', yielded these V and J calls. This sample holds some 500,000 distinct CDR3 sequences; around 16% were observed only once. The ten largest account for roughly 29% of the sample.

This clonotype was detected ten times or more. Its target antigen remains unknown. There are no base qualities to consult, and no much larger clone falls within one base. Ophthalmopathy patients had moderately to severely active disease, Clinical Activity Score of at least 3, NOSPECS grade of at least 4, and duration under 3 months. The study excluded patients with uncontrolled infections, other autoimmune diseases, pregnancy or lactation. Diagnoses relied on clinical symptoms, serum thyroxine and TRAb, thyroid ultrasound and orbital computed tomography. PBMCs were separated from over 9 ml of fresh peripheral blood using Ficoll-Paque density gradient centrifugation. Total RNA was extracted using Trizol reagent, and RNA quality was assessed on an Agilent 2100 Bioanalyzer.

This clonotype originated in a woman aged 30 to 39 with Graves' ophthalmopathy. The sequenced sample was blood. The rearranged segments are TRBV3-2 and TRBJ2-7. TRBV3-2 is a recognized pseudogene. The CDR3 loop reads CASSQDLVTSEQYF. In nucleotides, the sequence is TGTGCCAGCAGCCAAGACTTAGTTACCTCCGAGCAGTACTTC.